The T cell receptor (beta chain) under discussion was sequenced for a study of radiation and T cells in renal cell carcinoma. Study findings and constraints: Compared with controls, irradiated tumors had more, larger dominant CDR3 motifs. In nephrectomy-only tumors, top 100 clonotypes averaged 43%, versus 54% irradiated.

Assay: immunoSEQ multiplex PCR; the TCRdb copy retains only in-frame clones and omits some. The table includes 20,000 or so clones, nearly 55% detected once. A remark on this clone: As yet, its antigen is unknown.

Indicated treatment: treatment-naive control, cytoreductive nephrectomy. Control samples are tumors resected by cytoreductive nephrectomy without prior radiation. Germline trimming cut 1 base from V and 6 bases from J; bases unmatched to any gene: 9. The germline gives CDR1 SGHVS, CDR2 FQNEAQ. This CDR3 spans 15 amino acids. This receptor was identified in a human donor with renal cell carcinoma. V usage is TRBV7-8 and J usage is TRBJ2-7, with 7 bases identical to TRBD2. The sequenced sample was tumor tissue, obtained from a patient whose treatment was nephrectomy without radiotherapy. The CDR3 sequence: CASSLDARGLTEQYF. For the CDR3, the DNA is TGTGCCAGCAGCTTAGATGCGCGGGGGTTAACCGAGCAGTACTTC.